The 21 T cell receptor beta chains below were found in one sample sequenced in a study of identical twins. TCRdb recomputed calls from the 5' RACE reads with MiXCR, one row per CDR3 protein. The sample lists fewer than 550,000 distinct CDR3 sequences, about 15% occurring once. The sample was also reused in another study, on yellow fever vaccine responses in identical twins.

The sample comprised CD4+ T cells sorted from blood. Source of these receptors: a woman younger than 35 in good health.

The chain carries TRBV5-5 and TRBJ2-2; D unclear. Germline V gene data show CDR1 as SGHKS and CDR2 as YYEKEE (reference sequence). This CDR3 comprises 15 residues. V was pared by 1 base and J by 2 bases, with 9 bases between. The CDR3 DNA is TGTGCCAGCAGCTTGAACCCGGAAAACACCGGGGAGCTGTTTTTT. Translated: CASSLNPENTGELFF.

This clonotype has a handful of counts. V is TRBV24-1 and J is TRBJ1-2, with a weak D call TRBD1 (5 bases). Germline loops: CDR1 KGHDR, CDR2 SFDVKD. The CDR3 loop spans 13 amino acids. Between the trimmed V and J ends, which lost 4 bases and 5 bases, there was a span of 10 bases. The CDR3 DNA reads as TGTGCCACCAGTGAGACAGCCCAATATGGCTACACCTTC. This codes for CATSETAQYGYTF.

This clonotype was counted only a few times. V is TRBV5-1 and J is TRBJ2-1; 9 nucleotides agree with TRBD2. With 3 bases clipped from V and 8 bases from J, the junction kept 12 bases outside the gene matches. From germline, CDR1 is SGHRS and CDR2 YFSETQ. The CDR3 sequence is 16 residues long. CDR3 DNA sequence: TGCGCCAGCAGCTACTACGGGACTAGCATTTACGATGAGCAGTTCTTC. Translated, it gives CASSYYGTSIYDEQFF.

The chain couples TRBV5-1 to TRBJ2-7; TRBD2 matches 8 bases. V was clipped by 1 base and J by 0 bases; unmatched bases: 3. The CDR3 runs to 15 residues. CDR1 and CDR2 (germline): SGHRS, YFSETQ. Here the CDR3 reads CASSLIAGSSYEQYF. The CDR3 DNA sequence: TGCGCCAGCAGCTTGATAGCGGGAAGCTCCTACGAGCAGTACTTC.

In this sample, this clonotype turned up a few times. The genes are TRBV15 and TRBJ2-1; D might be TRBD2 (5 bases). This CDR3 has 18 amino acids. CDR1 is LNHNV and CDR2 is YYDKDF in the germline V gene (reference sequence). V lost 4 bases, J lost 6 bases, and 25 bases lay in between. The CDR3 is CATSKSPTGIRPLNEQFF. Written as DNA, the CDR3 is TGTGCCACCAGCAAATCCCCAACGGGGATCCGGCCCCTCAATGAGCAGTTCTTC.

There are a few counts of this clonotype. This rearrangement joins TRBV20-1 to TRBJ2-5; D gene uncertain. There are 13 residues in the CDR3. V lost 2 bases and J lost 1, with 8 bases in between. Per germline, CDR1 DFQATT and CDR2 SNEGSKA (reference sequence). The CDR3 here is CSARRQLQETQYF. Written as DNA, the CDR3 is TGCAGTGCTAGACGGCAGCTCCAAGAGACCCAGTACTTC.

The CDR3 spells CASSLAGTGPYEQYV. Written as DNA, the CDR3 is TGTGCCAGCAGCCTAGCCGGGACAGGTCCCTACGAGCAGTACGTC. This chain connects TRBV7-2 to TRBJ2-7; 8 bases agree with TRBD1. CDR3 length: 15 amino acids. Germline V CDR1 and CDR2: SGHTA, FQGNSA.

The chain carries TRBV6-6 and TRBJ1-1, with no clear D. The CDR3 is made up of 12 amino acids. V was cut by 6 bases and J by 8 bases, with 13 bases left in between. CDR1 is MNHNY, CDR2 SVGAGI, per germline (reference sequence). For the CDR3, the DNA is TGTGCCAGCAGAGGTGGGGTGGGGGAAGCTTTCTTT. Its protein product is CASRGGVGEAFF.

The table lists this clonotype with a few counts. The chain joins TRBV7-8 to TRBJ2-5; possibly TRBD1 or TRBD2 for D (5 bases each). CDR3 length: 13 residues. Deletions cut 6 bases from V and 1 base from J, with 9 bases between. CDR1 is SGHVS and CDR2 is FQNEAQ in the germline V gene. In DNA, the CDR3 is TGTGCCAGCAGTAGGGACGTCCAAGAGACCCAGTACTTC. This gives the protein CASSRDVQETQYF.

This clonotype was seen many times. The chain links TRBV2 to TRBJ2-4; D not certain. V lost 8 bases to trimming and J lost 0 bases, with 11 bases between them. Germline loops: CDR1 SNHLY, CDR2 FYNNEI. This CDR3 comprises 14 residues. Here the CDR3 reads CASGQYLAKNIQYF. In DNA, the CDR3 is TGTGCCAGCGGCCAGTACCTAGCCAAAAACATTCAGTACTTC.

This clonotype showed up just a few times. CDR3 loop: CASSYSWTAFYEQYF. The CDR3 DNA reads as TGTGCCAGCAGTTACTCGTGGACAGCCTTCTACGAGCAGTACTTC. This chain uses TRBV6-5 with TRBJ2-7, with a possible D match to TRBD1 (6 bases). Deletions cut 0 bases from V and 3 bases from J, with 12 bases between. Germline V gene data show CDR1 as MNHEY and CDR2 as SVGAGI. CDR3 length equals 15 residues.

The sample holds a few counts of this clonotype. The chain couples TRBV27 to TRBJ2-1; D might be TRBD1 or TRBD2, each matching 6 bases. CDR3 length: 15 residues. Per germline, CDR1 MNHEY and CDR2 SMNVEV (reference sequence). V was trimmed by 7 bases and J by 0 bases, leaving 13 bases between them. The CDR3 nucleotides are TGTGCCAGCAACTTAGGGGGGAACTCCTACAATGAGCAGTTCTTC. It yields the protein CASNLGGNSYNEQFF.

This clonotype has more than one count but fewer than ten. The rearrangement joins TRBV11-3 to TRBJ2-1, with TRBD2 matching over 16 bases. Germline V gene lookup returns CDR1 SGHNT and CDR2 YENEEA. Trimming removed 5 bases from V and 6 bases from J; junction bases left unmatched: 7. CDR3 length: 17 amino acids. CDR3 DNA: TGTGCCAGCAGCCCGGGACTAGCGGGAGGGAATCGCAATGAGCAGTTCTTC. Its translation: CASSPGLAGGNRNEQFF.

This chain uses TRBV29-1 with TRBJ2-7; D is unclear. CDR1 is SQVTM, CDR2 ANQGSEA, per germline. The V end lost 4 bases, the J end lost 0 bases, and 10 bases lay between the germline ends. This CDR3 is built from 13 residues. CDR3 sequence: CSVARLASYEQYF. CDR3 DNA sequence: TGCAGCGTTGCGCGTTTAGCCTCCTACGAGCAGTACTTC.

This chain joins TRBV20-1 and TRBJ1-2, with D tentatively TRBD1 (5 bases). Germline V gene sequence: CDR1 DFQATT, CDR2 SNEGSKA (reference sequence). The CDR3 totals 14 residues. V was shortened by 1 base and J by 3 bases, with 12 bases between the two germline ends. The CDR3 sequence is CSARVVGDYYGYTF. In DNA, the CDR3 is TGCAGTGCTAGAGTCGTGGGGGACTACTATGGCTACACCTTC.

The V call is TRBV4-1, the J call TRBJ2-2, with D maybe TRBD2 (7 bases). The CDR3 totals 18 residues. CDR1 and CDR2 from the germline V gene are MGHRA and YSYEKL. V lost 0 bases, J lost 3 bases, and 17 bases lay in between. Here the CDR3 DNA reads TGCGCCAGCAGCCAAGACCCCTCGAGGGGGGGGGACACCGGGGAGCTGTTTTTT. Residues: CASSQDPSRGGDTGELFF.

This clonotype came up a few times. The V and J genes are TRBV11-2 and TRBJ2-4; D may be TRBD2 (6 bases). The germline CDR1 and CDR2 sequences are SGHAT and FQNNGV. Trimming removed 0 bases from V and 8 bases from J, with 14 bases in between. This CDR3 is built from 15 residues. The DNA of the CDR3 is TGTGCCAGCAGCTTAGAGCCCTGGAGGGAACACATTCAGTACTTC. Translation gives CASSLEPWREHIQYF.

This chain connects TRBV6-2 or TRBV6-3 to TRBJ2-1; D ambiguous. Looked up from germline, CDR1 is MNHEY and CDR2 is SVGEGT. The CDR3 consists of 15 residues. Trimming left V 7 bases short and J 1 base short, with 14 bases between. CDR3 residues: CASIPRPPSYNEQFF. In DNA form, the CDR3 reads TGTGCCAGCATCCCGAGGCCGCCATCCTACAATGAGCAGTTCTTC.

This sequence joins TRBV7-6 and TRBJ2-5, with D perhaps matching TRBD2 (6 bases). The CDR3 spans 15 residues. V shed 1 base and J shed 9 bases, with 18 bases lying between them. The germline V gene has CDR1 SGHVS and CDR2 FNYEAQ. The CDR3: CASSLDLTRPQAQYF. The DNA for the CDR3 is TGTGCCAGCAGCTTAGATCTGACTAGGCCACAGGCCCAGTACTTC. Supplemented by reference TRBV7-6 and TRBJ2-5, the full variable domain reads GAGVSQSPRYKVTKRGQDVALRCDPISGHVSLYWYRQALGQGPEFLTYFNYEAQQDKSGLPNDRFSAERPEGSISTLTIQRTEQRDSAMYRCASSLDLTRPQAQYFGPGTRLLVL.

The chain has TRBV3-1 and TRBJ2-6; 9 bases are shared with TRBD1. The V gene's germline CDR1 is LGHDT and CDR2 YNNKEL (reference sequence). The CDR3 extends over 20 amino acids. J was trimmed by 0 bases and V by 1 base; bases with no gene match: 10. Here the CDR3 reads CASSQVIFRTGASGANVLTF. CDR3 nucleotides: TGTGCCAGCAGCCAAGTGATTTTTAGGACAGGGGCCTCTGGGGCCAACGTCCTGACTTTC.

The chain couples TRBV14 to TRBJ2-1, with 7 positions matching TRBD2. V lost 3 bases, J lost 1 base, and 6 bases stayed unmatched. This CDR3 comprises 16 residues. CDR1 is SGHDN, CDR2 FVKESK, per germline. CDR3 sequence: CASSQKRGPSYNEQFF. DNA for the CDR3: TGTGCCAGCAGCCAGAAGCGGGGCCCTTCCTACAATGAGCAGTTCTTC.